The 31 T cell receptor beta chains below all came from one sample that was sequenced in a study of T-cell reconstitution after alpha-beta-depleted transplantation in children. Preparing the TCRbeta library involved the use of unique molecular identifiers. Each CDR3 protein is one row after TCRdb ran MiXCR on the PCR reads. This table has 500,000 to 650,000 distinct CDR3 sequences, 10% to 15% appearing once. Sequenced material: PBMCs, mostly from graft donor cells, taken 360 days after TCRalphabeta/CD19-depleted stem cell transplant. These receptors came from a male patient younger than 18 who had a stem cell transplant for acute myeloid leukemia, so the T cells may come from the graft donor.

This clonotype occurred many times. The CDR3 sequence is CSVPLSGPYNEQFF. CDR3 nucleotide sequence: TGCAGCGTCCCCCTTAGCGGACCCTACAATGAGCAGTTCTTC. J is TRBJ2-1 and V is TRBV29-1; D is possibly TRBD2 (6 bases). Germline lookup yields CDR1 SQVTM and CDR2 ANQGSEA. The V end lost 6 bases, the J end lost 2 bases, and 14 bases lay between the germline ends. CDR3 length: 14 amino acids.

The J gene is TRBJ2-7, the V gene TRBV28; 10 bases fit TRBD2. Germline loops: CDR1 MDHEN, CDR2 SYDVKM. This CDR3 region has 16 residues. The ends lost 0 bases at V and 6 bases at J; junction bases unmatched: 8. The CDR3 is CASSLCTSGKYCEQYF. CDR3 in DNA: TGTGCCAGCAGTTTATGTACTAGCGGGAAGTATTGCGAGCAGTACTTC.

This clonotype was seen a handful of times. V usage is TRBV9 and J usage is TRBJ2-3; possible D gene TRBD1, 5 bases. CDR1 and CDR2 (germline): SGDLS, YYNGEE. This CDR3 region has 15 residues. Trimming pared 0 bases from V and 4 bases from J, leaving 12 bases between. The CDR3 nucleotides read TGTGCCAGCAGCGTAGTAAAGGGGTTCGCAGATACGCAGTATTTT. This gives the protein CASSVVKGFADTQYF.

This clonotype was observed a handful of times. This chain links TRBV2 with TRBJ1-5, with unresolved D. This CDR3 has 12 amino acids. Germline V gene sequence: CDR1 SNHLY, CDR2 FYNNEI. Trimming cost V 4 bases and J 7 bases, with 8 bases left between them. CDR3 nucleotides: TGTGCCAGCAGTGCGGTAGGCCAGCCCCAGCATTTT. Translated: CASSAVGQPQHF.

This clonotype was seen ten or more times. The CDR3 loop is CASSLFTGEQPQHF. The DNA of the CDR3 is TGTGCCAGCAGTTTATTTACAGGGGAACAGCCCCAGCATTTT. This chain uses TRBV12-3 or TRBV12-4 with TRBJ1-5, with 7 bases that match TRBD1. There are 14 residues in the CDR3. Trimming took 2 bases from V and 7 from J; bases not matched to a gene: 5.

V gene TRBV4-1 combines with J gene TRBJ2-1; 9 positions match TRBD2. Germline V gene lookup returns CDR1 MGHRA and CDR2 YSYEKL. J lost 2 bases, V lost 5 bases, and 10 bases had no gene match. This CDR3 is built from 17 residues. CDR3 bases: TGCGCCAGCAGCGCCCTCCCCCGACTAGCGGCCTACAATGAGCAGTTCTTC. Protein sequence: CASSALPRLAAYNEQFF.

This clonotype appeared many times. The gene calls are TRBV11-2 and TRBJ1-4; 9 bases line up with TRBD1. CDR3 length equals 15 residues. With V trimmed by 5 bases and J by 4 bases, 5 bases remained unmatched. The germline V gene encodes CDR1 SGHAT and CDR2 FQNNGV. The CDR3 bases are TGTGCCAGCAGCAACGGACAGGGGTATAATGAAAAACTGTTTTTT. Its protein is CASSNGQGYNEKLFF.

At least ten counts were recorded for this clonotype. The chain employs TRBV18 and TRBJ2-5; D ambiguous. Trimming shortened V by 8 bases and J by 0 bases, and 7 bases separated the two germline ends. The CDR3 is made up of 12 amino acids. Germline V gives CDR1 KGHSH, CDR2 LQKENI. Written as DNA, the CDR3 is TGTGCCAGCAGCCCCTACCAAGAGACCCAGTACTTC. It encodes CASSPYQETQYF.

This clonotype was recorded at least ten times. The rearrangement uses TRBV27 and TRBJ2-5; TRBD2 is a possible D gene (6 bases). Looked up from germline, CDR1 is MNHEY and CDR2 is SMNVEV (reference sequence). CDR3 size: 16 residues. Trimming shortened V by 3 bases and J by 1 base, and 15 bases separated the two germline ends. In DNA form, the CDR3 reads TGTGCCAGCAGTTTGGGATGGCGGGGCCGCCAAGAGACCCAGTACTTC. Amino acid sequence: CASSLGWRGRQETQYF.

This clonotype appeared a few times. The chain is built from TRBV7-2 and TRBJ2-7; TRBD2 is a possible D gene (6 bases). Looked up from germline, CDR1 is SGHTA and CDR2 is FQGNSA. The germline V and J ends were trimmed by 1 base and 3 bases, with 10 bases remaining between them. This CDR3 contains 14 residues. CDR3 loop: CASSLVFSGYEQYF. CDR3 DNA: TGTGCCAGCAGCTTAGTCTTTAGCGGCTACGAGCAGTACTTC. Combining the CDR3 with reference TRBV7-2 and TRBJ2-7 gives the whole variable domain GAGVSQSPSNKVTEKGKDVELRCDPISGHTALYWYRQSLGQGLEFLIYFQGNSAPDKSGLPSDRFSAERTGGSVSTLTIQRTQQEDSAVYLCASSLVFSGYEQYFGPGTRLTVT.

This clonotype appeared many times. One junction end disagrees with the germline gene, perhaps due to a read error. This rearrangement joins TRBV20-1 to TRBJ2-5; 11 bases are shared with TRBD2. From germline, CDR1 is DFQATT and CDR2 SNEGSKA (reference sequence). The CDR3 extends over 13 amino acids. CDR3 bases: TGCAGTGCTAGAGATAAGCCTAGCGGGAGGTTTGACTTC. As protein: CSARDKPSGRFDF.

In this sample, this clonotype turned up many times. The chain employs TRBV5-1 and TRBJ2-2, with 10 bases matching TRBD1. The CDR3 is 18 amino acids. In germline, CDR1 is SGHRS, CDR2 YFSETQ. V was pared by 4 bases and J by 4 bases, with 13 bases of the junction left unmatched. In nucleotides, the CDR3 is TGCGCCAGCAGCGAAGATCTCCGTAGGACAGGGGGCACCGGGGAGCTGTTTTTT. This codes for CASSEDLRRTGGTGELFF.

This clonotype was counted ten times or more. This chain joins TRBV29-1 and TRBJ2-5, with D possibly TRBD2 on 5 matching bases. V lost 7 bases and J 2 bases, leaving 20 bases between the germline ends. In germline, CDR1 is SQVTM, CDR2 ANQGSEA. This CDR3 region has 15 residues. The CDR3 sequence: CSAPVRGSLQETQYF. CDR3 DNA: TGCAGCGCCCCAGTACGGGGTAGTTTACAAGAGACCCAGTACTTC.

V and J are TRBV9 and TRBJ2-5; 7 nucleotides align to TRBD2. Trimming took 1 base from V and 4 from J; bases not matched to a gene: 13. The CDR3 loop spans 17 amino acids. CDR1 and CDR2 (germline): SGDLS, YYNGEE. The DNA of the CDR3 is TGTGCCAGCAGCGTATATTCTCTCGGCGGGAGACGAGAGACCCAGTACTTC. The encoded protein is CASSVYSLGGRRETQYF.

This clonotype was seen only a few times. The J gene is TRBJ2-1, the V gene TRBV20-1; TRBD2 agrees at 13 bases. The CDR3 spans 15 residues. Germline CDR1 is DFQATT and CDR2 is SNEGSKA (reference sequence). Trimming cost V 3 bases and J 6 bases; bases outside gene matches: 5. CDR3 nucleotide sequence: TGCAGTGCTAGGACTAGCGGGAGGAGTCTCAATGAGCAGTTCTTC. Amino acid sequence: CSARTSGRSLNEQFF.

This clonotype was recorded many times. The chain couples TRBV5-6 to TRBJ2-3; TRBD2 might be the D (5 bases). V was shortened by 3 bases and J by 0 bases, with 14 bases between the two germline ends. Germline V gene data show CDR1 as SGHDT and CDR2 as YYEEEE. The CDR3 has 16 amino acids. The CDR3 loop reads CASSSSTGYSTDTQYF. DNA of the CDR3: TGTGCCAGCAGCTCATCGACGGGATATAGCACAGATACGCAGTATTTT.

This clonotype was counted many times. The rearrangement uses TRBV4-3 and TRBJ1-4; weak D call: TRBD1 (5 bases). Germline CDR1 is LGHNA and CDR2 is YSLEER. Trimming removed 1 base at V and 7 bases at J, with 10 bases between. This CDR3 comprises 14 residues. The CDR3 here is CASSQGRGVEKLFF. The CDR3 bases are TGCGCCAGCAGCCAAGGAAGAGGGGTTGAAAAACTGTTTTTT.

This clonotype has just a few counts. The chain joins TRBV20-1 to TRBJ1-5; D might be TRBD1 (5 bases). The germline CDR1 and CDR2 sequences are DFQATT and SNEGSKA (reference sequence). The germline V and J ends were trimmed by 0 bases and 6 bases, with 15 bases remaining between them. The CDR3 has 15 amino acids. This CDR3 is CSARDLGSQGQPQHF. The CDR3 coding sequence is TGCAGTGCTAGAGATCTCGGATCTCAGGGTCAGCCCCAGCATTTT.

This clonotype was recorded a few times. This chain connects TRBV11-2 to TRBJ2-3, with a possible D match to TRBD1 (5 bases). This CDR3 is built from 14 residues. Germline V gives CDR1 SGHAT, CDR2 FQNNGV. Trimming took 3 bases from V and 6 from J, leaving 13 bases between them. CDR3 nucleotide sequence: TGTGCCAGCAGCTTGACAGTGGCCCCGGATACGCAGTATTTT. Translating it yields CASSLTVAPDTQYF.

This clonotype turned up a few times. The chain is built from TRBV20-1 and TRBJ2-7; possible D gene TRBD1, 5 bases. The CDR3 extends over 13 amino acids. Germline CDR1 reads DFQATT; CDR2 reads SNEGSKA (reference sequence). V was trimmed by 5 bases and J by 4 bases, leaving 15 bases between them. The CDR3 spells CSAQGASEYEQYF. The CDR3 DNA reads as TGCAGTGCTCAAGGGGCTTCGGAGTACGAGCAGTACTTC.

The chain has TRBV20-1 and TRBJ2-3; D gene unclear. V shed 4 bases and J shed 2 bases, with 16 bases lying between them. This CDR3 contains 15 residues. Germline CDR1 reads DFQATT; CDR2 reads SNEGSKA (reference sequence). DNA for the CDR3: TGCAGTGCTACCTTGACTGGGGTCCACACAGATACGCAGTATTTT. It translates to CSATLTGVHTDTQYF.

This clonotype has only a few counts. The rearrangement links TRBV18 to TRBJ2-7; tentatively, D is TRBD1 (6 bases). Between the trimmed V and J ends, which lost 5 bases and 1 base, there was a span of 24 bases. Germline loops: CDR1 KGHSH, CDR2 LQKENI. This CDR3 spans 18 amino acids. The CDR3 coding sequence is TGTGCCAGCTCATCCGCCTTTCCACAGGGAGCTTTTTCCTACGAGCAGTACTTC. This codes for CASSSAFPQGAFSYEQYF.

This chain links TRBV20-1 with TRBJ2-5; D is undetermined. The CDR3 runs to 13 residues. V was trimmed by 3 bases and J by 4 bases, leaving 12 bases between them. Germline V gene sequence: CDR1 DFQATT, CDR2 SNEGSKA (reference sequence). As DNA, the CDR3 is TGCAGTGCTAGGGCGGCAATGGGAGAGACCCAGTACTTC. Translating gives CSARAAMGETQYF.

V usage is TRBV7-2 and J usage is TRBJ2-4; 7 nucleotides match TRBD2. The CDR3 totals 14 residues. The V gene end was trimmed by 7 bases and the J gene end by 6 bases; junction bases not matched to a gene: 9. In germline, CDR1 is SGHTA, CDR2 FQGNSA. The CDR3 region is CASTAGGRGNIQYF. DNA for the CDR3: TGTGCCAGCACCGCCGGGGGGAGGGGAAACATTCAGTACTTC.

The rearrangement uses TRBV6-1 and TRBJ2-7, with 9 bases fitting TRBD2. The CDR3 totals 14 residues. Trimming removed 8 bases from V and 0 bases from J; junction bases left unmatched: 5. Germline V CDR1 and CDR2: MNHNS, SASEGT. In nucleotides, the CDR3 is TGTGCCAGCGAGGCTAGCGGGACCTCCTACGAGCAGTACTTC. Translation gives CASEASGTSYEQYF.

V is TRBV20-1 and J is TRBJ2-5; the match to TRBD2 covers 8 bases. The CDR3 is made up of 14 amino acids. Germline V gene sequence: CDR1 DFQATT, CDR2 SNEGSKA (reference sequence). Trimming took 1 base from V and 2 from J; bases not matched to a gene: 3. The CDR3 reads CSARVPGGQETQYF. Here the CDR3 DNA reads TGCAGTGCTAGAGTTCCGGGAGGGCAAGAGACCCAGTACTTC.

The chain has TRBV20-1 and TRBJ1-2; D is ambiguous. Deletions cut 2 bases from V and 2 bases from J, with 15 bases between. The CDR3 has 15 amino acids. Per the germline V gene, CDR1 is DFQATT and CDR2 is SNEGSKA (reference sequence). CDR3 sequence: CSARHQGRLNYGYTF. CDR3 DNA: TGCAGTGCTAGACATCAAGGACGGTTGAACTATGGCTACACCTTC.

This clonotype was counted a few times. In nucleotides, the CDR3 is TGTGCCAGCAGTCGGATGGCAGGGCGCTACGAGCAGTACTTC. It encodes CASSRMAGRYEQYF. The chain carries TRBV21-1 and TRBJ2-7; the D call TRBD2 from the table was never checked on the DNA. TRBV21-1 is listed as a pseudogene. The CDR3 totals 14 residues.

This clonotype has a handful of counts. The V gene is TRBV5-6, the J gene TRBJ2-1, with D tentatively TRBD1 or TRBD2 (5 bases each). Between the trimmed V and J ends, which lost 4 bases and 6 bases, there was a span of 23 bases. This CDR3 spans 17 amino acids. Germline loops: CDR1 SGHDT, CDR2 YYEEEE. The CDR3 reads CASSAQGTGLRVNEQFF. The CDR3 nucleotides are TGTGCCAGCAGCGCGCAAGGGACCGGCCTTAGGGTCAATGAGCAGTTCTTC. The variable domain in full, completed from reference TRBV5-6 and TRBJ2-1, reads DAGVTQSPTHLIKTRGQQVTLRCSPKSGHDTVSWYQQALGQGPQFIFQYYEEEERQRGNFPDRFSGHQFPNYSSELNVNALLLGDSALYLCASSAQGTGLRVNEQFFGPGTRLTVL.

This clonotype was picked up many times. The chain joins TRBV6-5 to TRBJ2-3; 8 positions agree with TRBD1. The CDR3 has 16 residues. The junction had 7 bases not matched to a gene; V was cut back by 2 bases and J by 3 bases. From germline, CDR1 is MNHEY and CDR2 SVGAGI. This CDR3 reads CASSYGQGAWTDTQYF. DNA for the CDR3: TGTGCCAGCAGTTACGGACAGGGCGCCTGGACAGATACGCAGTATTTT.

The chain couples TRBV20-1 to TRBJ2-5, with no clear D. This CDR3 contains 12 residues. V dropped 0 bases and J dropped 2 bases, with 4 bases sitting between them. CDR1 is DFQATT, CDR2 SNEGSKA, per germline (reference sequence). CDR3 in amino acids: CSARDGQETQYF. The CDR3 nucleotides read TGCAGTGCTAGAGACGGGCAAGAGACCCAGTACTTC.